This T cell receptor (beta chain) was identified in a study of T cells in Graves' hyperthyroidism and ophthalmopathy. In the case of this clonotype: Its specificity is unknown.

Study-level points and caveats: In validation, the model predicted ophthalmopathy. These predictions came a median 6.5 months before onset. A model built on 13 V-J features separated ophthalmopathy from stable hyperthyroidism. Within blood appeared most thyroid clonotypes that had expanded above 0.001.

An absence of ophthalmopathy progression within 18 months meant stable Graves' hyperthyroidism. Regions amplified from RNA transcripts were the TCR beta CDR3 regions. Using the HTBI primer set, a first-round RT-PCR was run on the TCR CDR3. Using its own MiXCR run on the multiplex PCR reads, TCRdb lists one record per CDR3 protein. Of around 600,000 distinct CDR3 sequences listed, about a sixth are singletons. This TCR derives from a woman in her 30s with Graves' hyperthyroidism. What was sequenced was blood.

CDR3 residues: CASRNRGELFF. The CDR3, as DNA: TGTGCCAGCAGGAACAGGGGGGAGCTGTTTTTT. The chain carries TRBV12-3 or TRBV12-4 and TRBJ2-2; D perhaps matches TRBD1 (5 bases). V lost 6 bases and J lost 8, with 7 bases in between. CDR3 size: 11 residues.